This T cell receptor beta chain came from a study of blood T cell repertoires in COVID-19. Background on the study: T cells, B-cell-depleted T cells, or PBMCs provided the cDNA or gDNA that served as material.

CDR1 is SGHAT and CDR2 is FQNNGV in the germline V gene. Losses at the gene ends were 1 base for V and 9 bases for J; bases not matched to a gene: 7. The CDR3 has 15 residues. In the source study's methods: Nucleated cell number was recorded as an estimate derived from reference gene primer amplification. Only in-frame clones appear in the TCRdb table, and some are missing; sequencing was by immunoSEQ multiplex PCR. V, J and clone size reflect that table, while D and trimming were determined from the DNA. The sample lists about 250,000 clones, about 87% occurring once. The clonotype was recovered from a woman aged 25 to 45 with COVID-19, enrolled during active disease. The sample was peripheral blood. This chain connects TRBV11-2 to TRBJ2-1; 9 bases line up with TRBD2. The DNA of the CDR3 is TGTGCCAGCAGCTTAGGGGCGGGAGGGCCGGTTGAGCAGTTCTTC. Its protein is CASSLGAGGPVEQFF.